Each of the 26 T cell receptor beta chains below was sequenced from the same sample in a study of PD-1 blockade in classical Hodgkin lymphoma. Produced via immunoSEQ multiplex PCR; TCRdb's table is partial and in-frame only. The table shows about 30,000 clones, with about four fifths occurring only once. Time point specified: cycle 4 day 1 (C4D1), after less than 7 weeks of nivolumab. All trial patients relapsed after autologous stem cell transplantation. Magnetic negative selection purified CD4+ T cells from thawed PBMCs. This sample comprised CD4+ T cells from blood, obtained before the fourth cycle of nivolumab. These receptor sequences come from a human donor with classical Hodgkin lymphoma.

The V call is TRBV5-1, the J call TRBJ2-2; TRBD1 is a possible D gene (6 bases). In germline, CDR1 is SGHRS, CDR2 YFSETQ. The germline V and J ends were trimmed by 3 bases and 6 bases, with 12 bases remaining between them. The CDR3 spans 14 residues. The CDR3 region has the DNA TGCGCCAGCAGCTCCTGGACAGAGGCCGGGGAGCTGTTTTTT. As protein: CASSSWTEAGELFF.

This clone was seen just once. This sequence joins TRBV2 and TRBJ2-5, with D possibly called TRBD1 or TRBD2 (5 bases each). V lost 7 bases, J lost 5 bases, and 20 bases lay in between. The germline CDR1 and CDR2 sequences are SNHLY and FYNNEI. The CDR3 covers 15 residues. This CDR3 is CASNVAGTPGETQYF. The CDR3 DNA reads TGTGCCAGCAACGTAGCCGGGACCCCGGGGGAGACCCAGTACTTC.

The sample holds one count of this clone. The chain carries TRBV9 and TRBJ2-2; 8 nucleotides agree with TRBD2. Trimming removed 5 bases from V and 1 base from J; junction bases left unmatched: 4. Per germline, CDR1 SGDLS and CDR2 YYNGEE. The CDR3 contains 15 residues. CDR3 loop: CASRATSGNTGELFF. CDR3 bases: TGTGCCAGCAGAGCCACTAGCGGGAACACCGGGGAGCTGTTTTTT.

This chain uses TRBV27 with TRBJ1-5; 8 nucleotides line up with TRBD1. Germline V gene data show CDR1 as MNHEY and CDR2 as SMNVEV (reference sequence). This CDR3 comprises 13 residues. Germline trimming cut 3 bases from V and 7 bases from J; bases unmatched to any gene: 2. CDR3 protein: CASSLDREQPQHF. For the CDR3, the DNA is TGTGCCAGCAGTTTGGACAGGGAGCAGCCCCAGCATTTT.

The chain joins TRBV6-4 to TRBJ2-5; the match to TRBD2 covers 15 bases. CDR1 and CDR2 from the germline V gene are MRHNA and SNTAGT. The CDR3 consists of 20 residues. Losses at the gene ends were 2 bases for V and 2 bases for J; bases not matched to a gene: 12. The CDR3 reads CASSDVGLAGGPSFQETQYF. The CDR3 DNA follows: TGTGCCAGCAGTGACGTCGGACTAGCGGGGGGGCCGAGTTTTCAAGAGACCCAGTACTTC.

The rearrangement joins TRBV6-6 to TRBJ2-7; D not resolved. In germline, CDR1 is MNHNY, CDR2 SVGAGI (reference sequence). The CDR3 sequence is 13 residues long. The V gene lost 2 bases and the J gene lost 2 bases, with 7 bases spanning the gap. CDR3 DNA sequence: TGTGCCAGCAGTTACGAACAAACCTACGAGCAGTACTTC. Amino acid sequence: CASSYEQTYEQYF.

The genes are TRBV7-8 and TRBJ2-7; D gene ambiguous. V was clipped by 0 bases and J by 5 bases, with 11 bases between them. Germline V gene sequence: CDR1 SGHVS, CDR2 FQNEAQ. The CDR3 is 14 residues long. CDR3 sequence: CASSLAPGSHEQYF. The CDR3, as DNA: TGTGCCAGCAGCTTAGCCCCTGGTAGCCACGAGCAGTACTTC. Looking up the rest from reference TRBV7-8 and TRBJ2-7 gives the full variable domain: GAGVSQSPRYKVAKRGQDVALRCDPISGHVSLFWYQQALGQGPEFLTYFQNEAQLDKSGLPSDRFFAERPEGSVSTLKIQRTQQEDSAVYLCASSLAPGSHEQYFGPGTRLTVT.

The rearrangement joins TRBV6-6 to TRBJ1-5; D gene uncertain. CDR3 length equals 13 residues. V gave up 3 bases and J gave up 1 base, with 4 bases separating them. Germline V gene lookup returns CDR1 MNHNY and CDR2 SVGAGI (reference sequence). The CDR3 reads CASSYKSNQPQHF. The CDR3 nucleotides are TGTGCCAGCAGTTATAAGAGCAATCAGCCCCAGCATTTT.

V usage is TRBV7-2 and J usage is TRBJ1-1; TRBD1 is a possible D gene (6 bases). CDR1 and CDR2 (germline): SGHTA, FQGNSA. The CDR3 has 13 residues. Trimming left V 5 bases short and J 4 bases short, with 11 bases between. The CDR3 reads CASSPARGTEAFF. The CDR3 DNA follows: TGTGCCAGCAGCCCTGCCAGGGGCACTGAAGCTTTCTTT.

The table lists this clone with a few counts. The J gene is TRBJ2-1, the V gene TRBV9; weak D call: TRBD2 (6 bases). V lost 4 bases, J lost 7 bases, and 12 bases lay in between. The CDR3 length is 13 residues. CDR1 and CDR2 (germline): SGDLS, YYNGEE. Here the CDR3 DNA reads TGTGCCAGCAGCCCGGGAGTGGGTAATGAGCAGTTCTTC. This gives the protein CASSPGVGNEQFF.

This rearrangement joins TRBV25-1 to TRBJ1-2; 7 nucleotides align to TRBD1. This CDR3 has 15 residues. CDR1 is MGHDK and CDR2 is SYGVNS in the germline V gene. V dropped 5 bases and J dropped 4; count of bases not matched to a gene: 10. CDR3: CASSPAGGPSYGYTF. In DNA form, the CDR3 reads TGTGCCAGCAGTCCCGCAGGGGGACCCTCCTATGGCTACACCTTC.

V gene TRBV5-1 combines with J gene TRBJ2-1, with 12 bases aligning to TRBD1. With V trimmed by 1 base and J by 9 bases, 14 bases remained unmatched. CDR1 SGHRS and CDR2 YFSETQ come from the germline V gene. The CDR3 spans 18 residues. CDR3: CASSLWAPAGTGGAEQFF. CDR3 bases: TGCGCCAGCAGCTTGTGGGCCCCTGCGGGGACAGGGGGCGCTGAGCAGTTCTTC.

V gene TRBV28 combines with J gene TRBJ2-7, with D maybe TRBD2 (5 bases). Germline values: CDR1 MDHEN, CDR2 SYDVKM. CDR3 length equals 15 residues. V lost 7 bases, J lost 6 bases, and 22 bases lay in between. The CDR3 region is CASISPGLPLVEQYF. CDR3 sequence (DNA): TGTGCCAGCATCTCCCCAGGACTCCCATTGGTCGAGCAGTACTTC.

The chain carries TRBV18 and TRBJ1-3, with D uncertain. This CDR3 is 14 amino acids long. Germline loops: CDR1 KGHSH, CDR2 LQKENI. Trimming took off 1 base at V and 0 bases at J, with 4 bases between the two ends. DNA of the CDR3: TGTGCCAGCTCACCACAAACCTCTGGAAACACCATATATTTT. Its translation: CASSPQTSGNTIYF.

The V and J genes are TRBV5-1 and TRBJ2-1; 9 bases map to TRBD2. This CDR3 is built from 17 residues. Unmatched junction bases numbered 11, after V lost 1 base and J lost 6 bases. Germline V gene lookup returns CDR1 SGHRS and CDR2 YFSETQ. CDR3 DNA: TGCGCCAGCAGCTTGACTGGAAGCGGGGGGCTCTCCAATGAGCAGTTCTTC. Translated: CASSLTGSGGLSNEQFF. Based on the CDR3 plus reference TRBV5-1 and TRBJ2-1, the full variable domain is KAGVTQTPRYLIKTRGQQVTLSCSPISGHRSVSWYQQTPGQGLQFLFEYFSETQRNKGNFPGRFSGRQFSNSRSEMNVSTLELGDSALYLCASSLTGSGGLSNEQFFGPGTRLTVL.

The chain has TRBV5-1 and TRBJ2-5, with 13 bases matching TRBD2. Unmatched junction bases numbered 5, after V lost 3 bases and J lost 3 bases. This CDR3 has 16 amino acids. CDR1 and CDR2 from the germline V gene are SGHRS and YFSETQ. In DNA form, the CDR3 reads TGCGCCAGCAGCTCCCTAGGACTAGCGGGGGAAGAGACCCAGTACTTC. Translation: CASSSLGLAGEETQYF.

V is TRBV7-8 and J is TRBJ2-7, with D maybe TRBD2 (6 bases). CDR3 length equals 14 residues. Germline CDR1 is SGHVS and CDR2 is FQNEAQ. V lost 5 bases, J lost 3 bases, and 14 bases lay in between. The chain's CDR3 is CASSRVVGGYEQYF. The CDR3 DNA reads TGTGCCAGCAGCCGAGTCGTCGGGGGCTACGAGCAGTACTTC.

The chain carries TRBV11-3 and TRBJ2-3, with a tentative D call TRBD1 (5 bases). Per the germline V gene, CDR1 is SGHNT and CDR2 is YENEEA. The CDR3 contains 14 residues. V was trimmed by 5 bases and J by 6 bases, leaving 15 bases between them. The CDR3 loop reads CASSITGDIDTQYF. The CDR3 nucleotides are TGTGCCAGCAGCATAACAGGAGATATCGATACGCAGTATTTT.

The V and J genes are TRBV28 and TRBJ1-2; TRBD1 agrees at 8 bases. The germline gives CDR1 MDHEN, CDR2 SYDVKM. With 6 bases clipped from V and 11 bases from J, the junction kept 14 bases outside the gene matches. The CDR3 is made up of 14 amino acids. CDR3: CASRNEPGQATYTF. In nucleotides, the CDR3 is TGTGCCAGCAGGAATGAACCGGGACAGGCGACTTACACCTTC.

The CDR3 here is CASSEPVGPYGYTF. The CDR3 nucleotides read TGTGCCAGCAGCGAACCGGTAGGGCCCTATGGCTACACCTTC. The chain uses TRBV6-1 and TRBJ1-2, with D hard to call. The V end was cut by 6 bases, the J end by 4 bases, with 15 bases between. The CDR3 has 14 residues. In germline, CDR1 is MNHNS, CDR2 SASEGT.

The V and J genes are TRBV7-6 and TRBJ2-2, with 11 nucleotides matching TRBD2. This CDR3 is 18 amino acids long. CDR1 is SGHVS and CDR2 is FNYEAQ in the germline V gene. Trimming cost V 5 bases and J 1 base; bases outside gene matches: 9. The CDR3 DNA follows: TGTGCCAGCAGCCCGATAGCTAGCGGGGGGAAGAACACCGGGGAGCTGTTTTTT. Protein sequence: CASSPIASGGKNTGELFF.

This clone was found once. The chain employs TRBV6-5 and TRBJ1-1; D gene ambiguous. The CDR3 spans 13 residues. Trimming took 5 bases from V and 8 from J, leaving 15 bases between them. In germline, CDR1 is MNHEY, CDR2 SVGAGI. The CDR3 spells CASSPPGHPEAFF. The CDR3 DNA follows: TGTGCCAGCAGTCCCCCCGGCCACCCGGAAGCTTTCTTT.

This clone was counted only a few times. The chain combines TRBV7-9 with TRBJ1-1, with 8 bases fitting TRBD1. The germline V gene encodes CDR1 SEHNR and CDR2 FQNEAQ (reference sequence). V shed 2 bases, J shed 7 bases, and the junction held 6 bases outside the gene matches. This CDR3 contains 14 residues. The chain's CDR3 is CASSLMLDRGEAFF. In DNA form, the CDR3 reads TGTGCCAGCAGCTTAATGCTCGACAGGGGTGAAGCTTTCTTT.

The chain uses TRBV5-1 and TRBJ2-5; D remains unclear. The length of the CDR3 is 14 residues. Between the trimmed V and J ends, which lost 0 bases and 1 base, there was a span of 7 bases. CDR1 is SGHRS, CDR2 YFSETQ, per germline. The DNA for the CDR3 is TGCGCCAGCAGCTTGGAGCCTGTCCAAGAGACCCAGTACTTC. Encoded protein: CASSLEPVQETQYF.

The V and J genes are TRBV5-1 and TRBJ1-3, with D tentatively TRBD1 (6 bases). Germline assignment: CDR1 SGHRS and CDR2 YFSETQ. The CDR3 spans 15 residues. V lost 0 bases and J lost 8, with 15 bases in between. The CDR3: CASSLEGGPTDTIYF. The CDR3, as DNA: TGCGCCAGCAGCTTGGAGGGGGGGCCGACAGACACCATATATTTT.

This clone showed up just once. J is TRBJ1-4 and V is TRBV6-6; unclear D gene. V gave up 0 bases and J gave up 5 bases, with 10 bases separating them. Germline V gene lookup returns CDR1 MNHNY and CDR2 SVGAGI (reference sequence). The CDR3 spans 15 residues. CDR3 residues: CASSYSGTDNEKLFF. The CDR3, as DNA: TGTGCCAGCAGTTACTCTGGCACAGACAATGAAAAACTGTTTTTT.